These 30 T cell receptor beta chains originate from one sample sequenced in a study of T cell changes during pregnancy in multiple sclerosis. TCRdb's copy holds only in-frame clones and misses some; the assay was immunoSEQ multiplex PCR. The table includes under 25,000 clones, approximately 80% detected once. The material was CD8+ T cells from peripheral blood mononuclear cells, obtained in the first trimester of pregnancy. The receptors were sampled from a female donor in good health, enrolled as a control in a pregnancy study.

CDR3 DNA sequence: TGTGCCAGCAGCTCAACTGACAGCCTGTCCGAGCAGTACTTC. This translates into CASSSTDSLSEQYF. V and J are TRBV5-4 and TRBJ2-7; TRBD1 is a possible D gene (5 bases). This CDR3 contains 14 residues. Between the trimmed V and J ends, which lost 3 bases and 6 bases, there was a span of 16 bases. From germline, CDR1 is SGHNT and CDR2 YYREEE (reference sequence). Based on the CDR3 plus reference TRBV5-4 and TRBJ2-7, the full variable domain is ETGVTQSPTHLIKTRGQQVTLRCSSQSGHNTVSWYQQALGQGPQFIFQYYREEENGRGNFPPRFSGLQFPNYSSELNVNALELDDSALYLCASSSTDSLSEQYFGPGTRLTVT.

The rearrangement uses TRBV7-8 and TRBJ1-2; TRBD1 is a possible D gene (6 bases). The CDR3 is made up of 14 amino acids. V was cut by 5 bases and J by 4 bases, with 14 bases left in between. The germline V gene encodes CDR1 SGHVS and CDR2 FQNEAQ. The CDR3 here is CASSPTGFTYGYTF. The CDR3 DNA sequence: TGTGCCAGCAGCCCAACAGGGTTCACCTATGGCTACACCTTC. Full variable domain (remainder filled in from reference TRBV7-8 and TRBJ1-2): GAGVSQSPRYKVAKRGQDVALRCDPISGHVSLFWYQQALGQGPEFLTYFQNEAQLDKSGLPSDRFFAERPEGSVSTLKIQRTQQEDSAVYLCASSPTGFTYGYTFGSGTRLTVV.

V is TRBV9 and J is TRBJ2-5; no clear D gene. Looked up from germline, CDR1 is SGDLS and CDR2 is YYNGEE. The V end lost 0 bases, the J end lost 5 bases, and 11 bases lay between the germline ends. This CDR3 has 14 amino acids. This CDR3 reads CASSVAGLGETQYF. The CDR3 DNA is TGTGCCAGCAGCGTAGCTGGGTTGGGCGAGACCCAGTACTTC.

V gene TRBV4-1 combines with J gene TRBJ2-1, with D maybe TRBD2 (6 bases). Germline CDR1 reads MGHRA; CDR2 reads YSYEKL. CDR3 size: 19 residues. The V end lost 3 bases, the J end lost 3 bases, and 24 bases lay between the germline ends. DNA of the CDR3: TGCGCCAGCAGCCAGGATGTTGCGGGGTCCAGGGTCTTCTACAATGAGCAGTTCTTC. This encodes CASSQDVAGSRVFYNEQFF.

The gene calls are TRBV9 and TRBJ1-6; 7 bases map to TRBD1. The CDR3 is made up of 15 amino acids. Germline trimming cut 1 base from V and 5 bases from J; bases unmatched to any gene: 3. Germline V lookup: CDR1 SGDLS, CDR2 YYNGEE. The CDR3 DNA sequence: TGTGCCAGCAGCGTAAAGGGGGCAAATAATTCACCCCTCCACTTT. Protein: CASSVKGANNSPLHF.

The V call is TRBV7-6, the J call TRBJ1-4; 8 bases align to TRBD1. Germline CDR1 and CDR2: SGHVS and FNYEAQ. J gave up 3 bases and V 5 bases, and 20 bases lay outside the gene matches. The CDR3 length is 20 residues. CDR3 DNA sequence: TGTGCCAGCAGCCAAGGACCCAGGGACAGGATAGGGGGCTCTAATGAAAAACTGTTTTTT. This sequence encodes CASSQGPRDRIGGSNEKLFF.

The V call is TRBV5-6, the J call TRBJ2-4, with TRBD2 identical over 7 bases. Germline V gives CDR1 SGHDT, CDR2 YYEEEE. CDR3 size: 13 residues. After removal of 7 bases from V and 3 bases from J, the junction contained 4 bases not matched to a gene. The CDR3 DNA is TGTGCCAGCCGGAGGGAGGGCAAAAACATTCAGTACTTC. This translates into CASRREGKNIQYF.

The rearrangement joins TRBV5-4 to TRBJ2-5, with TRBD1 as a possible D gene (5 bases). The CDR3 has 15 amino acids. Trimming took 4 bases from V and 2 from J, leaving 15 bases between them. Germline CDR1 reads SGHNT; CDR2 reads YYREEE (reference sequence). The DNA of the CDR3 is TGTGCCAGCAGCCCTACCCTGACAGCTCAAGAGACCCAGTACTTC. This gives the protein CASSPTLTAQETQYF.

This chain joins TRBV7-8 and TRBJ2-7; the match to TRBD2 covers 7 bases. Germline V gene data show CDR1 as SGHVS and CDR2 as FQNEAQ. The V and J ends lost 5 bases and 5 bases, in that order; junction bases with no gene match: 12. The CDR3 has 15 amino acids. The DNA of the CDR3 is TGTGCCAGCAGCCCCCGACTAGCTCGCGCCGACGAGCAGTACTTC. It translates to CASSPRLARADEQYF.

The genes are TRBV30 and TRBJ2-1; 7 nucleotides match TRBD1. The CDR3 is made up of 16 amino acids. V shed 3 bases and J 0 bases; nucleotides not matched to a gene: 8. Germline loops: CDR1 GTSNPN, CDR2 SVGIG (reference sequence). CDR3 sequence reads: CAWSRTPGGSYNEQFF. CDR3 coding DNA: TGTGCCTGGAGCCGCACGCCAGGGGGCTCCTACAATGAGCAGTTCTTC. Variable domain in full (rest from reference TRBV30 and TRBJ2-1): SQTIHQWPATLVQPVGSPLSLECTVEGTSNPNLYWYRQAAGRGLQLLFYSVGIGQISSEVPQNLSASRPQDRQFILSSKKLLLSDSGFYLCAWSRTPGGSYNEQFFGPGTRLTVL.

This chain connects TRBV7-3 to TRBJ2-3; 8 nucleotides agree with TRBD1. CDR3 size: 18 residues. The junction had 12 bases not matched to a gene; V was cut back by 2 bases and J by 2 bases. Germline CDR1 reads SGHTA; CDR2 reads FQGTGA. CDR3 DNA sequence: TGTGCCAGCAGCTTAGCTACGGGACAGGTGTTAAACACAGATACGCAGTATTTT. Its protein product is CASSLATGQVLNTDTQYF.

This chain connects TRBV19 to TRBJ1-1; TRBD1 is a possible D gene (5 bases). There are 15 residues in the CDR3. Germline V gene lookup returns CDR1 LNHDA and CDR2 SQIVND (reference sequence). V lost 10 bases and J lost 5, with 23 bases in between. This CDR3 is CATKPGQYSRTEAFF. The CDR3, as DNA: TGTGCCACCAAACCAGGGCAGTACTCGAGAACTGAAGCTTTCTTT.

This clone was picked up a small number of times. V gene TRBV6-4 combines with J gene TRBJ2-1, with 8 bases lining up with TRBD2. J was trimmed by 4 bases and V by 2 bases; bases with no gene match: 7. Germline V lookup: CDR1 MRHNA, CDR2 SNTAGT. CDR3 length: 16 amino acids. CDR3 sequence (DNA): TGTGCCAGCAGTGACGGAGCGGGGGATCCGTACAATGAGCAGTTCTTC. This encodes CASSDGAGDPYNEQFF.

Notes on this clone: One end of the junction does not line up with germline, which may come from a read error. This sequence joins TRBV7-7 and TRBJ2-5; 7 bases map to TRBD1. Germline loops: CDR1 SSHAT, CDR2 FNYEAQ (reference sequence). The CDR3 spans 15 residues. This CDR3 reads CASSARDSGEGTQYF. Here the CDR3 DNA reads TGTGCTAGCAGCGCCCGGGACAGCGGCGAGGGAACCCAGTACTTC.

In regard to this clone: One junction end disagrees with the germline gene, perhaps due to a read error. The chain uses TRBV5-6 and TRBJ2-7, with D tentatively TRBD2 (5 bases). The CDR3 extends over 13 amino acids. From germline, CDR1 is SGHDT and CDR2 YYEEEE. CDR3 sequence reads: CASSPGTRGSGVF. The CDR3 coding sequence is TGTGCCAGCTCACCAGGTACGAGAGGATCCGGGGTCTTC.

Here the CDR3 DNA reads TGTGCCAGCAGCGTAGGGACTAGCGGCCTGAGGGAGCAGTACTTC. Its protein product is CASSVGTSGLREQYF. The chain is built from TRBV9 and TRBJ2-7, with TRBD2 matching 10 bases. Germline-derived CDR1 and CDR2 are SGDLS and YYNGEE. Trimming at V came to 0 bases and at J to 7 bases, leaving 7 bases not matched to a gene. CDR3 length: 15 amino acids.

This chain uses TRBV6-5 with TRBJ1-2; TRBD1 is a possible D gene (5 bases). Germline CDR1 is MNHEY and CDR2 is SVGAGI. The CDR3 has 16 amino acids. Trimming cost V 4 bases and J 5 bases, with 20 bases left between them. As DNA, the CDR3 is TGTGCCAGCAGTTTCTCTGGGGGAGGGATTAAGTATGGCTACACCTTC. This codes for CASSFSGGGIKYGYTF.

The chain joins TRBV29-1 to TRBJ2-7, with D possibly matching TRBD1 (6 bases). Germline V lookup: CDR1 SQVTM, CDR2 ANQGSEA. This CDR3 is built from 13 residues. V gave up 3 bases and J gave up 1 base, with 10 bases separating them. CDR3 amino acids: CSVEADRSYEQYF. CDR3 bases: TGCAGCGTTGAGGCCGACAGGTCCTACGAGCAGTACTTC.

The chain combines TRBV6-1 with TRBJ1-2, with 9 bases that match TRBD1. CDR1 is MNHNS, CDR2 SASEGT, per germline. V lost 4 bases, J lost 4 bases, and 13 bases stayed unmatched. This CDR3 comprises 17 residues. The CDR3 here is CASSGSRDRVPFYGYTF. For the CDR3, the DNA is TGTGCCAGCAGTGGGAGCCGGGACAGGGTACCCTTCTATGGCTACACCTTC.

V usage is TRBV6-1 and J usage is TRBJ2-7, with 7 positions matching TRBD1. CDR1 is MNHNS and CDR2 is SASEGT in the germline V gene. V shed 7 bases, J shed 3 bases, and the junction held 9 bases outside the gene matches. The CDR3 covers 14 residues. The CDR3 loop reads CASTPPGQFYEQYF. In DNA form, the CDR3 reads TGTGCCAGCACCCCCCCGGGACAGTTCTACGAGCAGTACTTC.

The V gene is TRBV7-3, the J gene TRBJ2-5, with TRBD2 as a possible D gene (5 bases). Per the germline V gene, CDR1 is SGHTA and CDR2 is FQGTGA. V shed 5 bases and J shed 5 bases, with 18 bases lying between them. The CDR3 has 15 residues. The CDR3 DNA reads TGTGCCAGCAGCCCCGGACTCCCCCCCTCGGAGACCCAGTACTTC. It encodes CASSPGLPPSETQYF.

J is TRBJ2-5 and V is TRBV4-2; D perhaps matches TRBD2 (6 bases). The J call may not be correct, given that the DNA end is closer to TRBJ2-7. Per germline, CDR1 LGHNA and CDR2 YNFKEQ. CDR3 length: 16 amino acids. DNA of the CDR3: TGTGCCAGCAGCCAAGAACGCGGGGACCCCTCCTACGAGCAGTACTTC. Protein: CASSQERGDPSYEQYF.

This chain joins TRBV5-6 and TRBJ2-1, with unresolved D. The CDR3 has 12 residues. The V gene lost 3 bases and the J gene lost 5 bases, with 6 bases spanning the gap. Germline CDR1 is SGHDT and CDR2 is YYEEEE. In DNA, the CDR3 is TGTGCCAGCAGCTATAGAGACAATGAGCAGTTCTTC. This codes for CASSYRDNEQFF.

This chain connects TRBV15 to TRBJ2-1; 7 bases match TRBD2. V lost 0 bases and J lost 9; bases outside the gene matches: 8. The CDR3 has 15 amino acids. Germline V gene sequence: CDR1 LNHNV, CDR2 YYDKDF (reference sequence). In nucleotides, the CDR3 is TGTGCCACCAGCAGAGATCGTGCGGGAGAGGCTGAGCAGTTCTTC. It encodes CATSRDRAGEAEQFF.

This clone was counted a single time. J is TRBJ2-1 and V is TRBV27, with 11 bases fitting TRBD2. The germline V gene encodes CDR1 MNHEY and CDR2 SMNVEV (reference sequence). This CDR3 spans 12 amino acids. After removal of 5 bases from V and 13 bases from J, the junction contained 4 bases not matched to a gene. The CDR3 region is CASSVTSGTQFF. Here the CDR3 DNA reads TGTGCCAGCAGTGTGACTAGCGGGACCCAGTTCTTC.

The J gene is TRBJ2-7, the V gene TRBV30, with 11 bases lining up with TRBD1. The germline CDR1 and CDR2 sequences are GTSNPN and SVGIG (reference sequence). The CDR3 totals 14 residues. V trimming: 2 bases; J trimming: 5 bases; junction bases outside the gene matches: 5. In DNA, the CDR3 is TGTGCCTGGAGTAAAGGGACAGGGGGGGACGAGCAGTACTTC. Its translation: CAWSKGTGGDEQYF.

The count of this clone is one. The rearrangement links TRBV11-3 to TRBJ1-1; possibly TRBD1 for D (6 bases). V gave up 5 bases and J gave up 0 bases, with 13 bases separating them. The CDR3 totals 15 residues. Germline lookup yields CDR1 SGHNT and CDR2 YENEEA. CDR3 DNA: TGTGCCAGCAGCGCAGGGGTCGGTTTGAACACTGAAGCTTTCTTT. This codes for CASSAGVGLNTEAFF.

The genes are TRBV6-5 and TRBJ2-1, with 10 nucleotides matching TRBD1. Per the germline V gene, CDR1 is MNHEY and CDR2 is SVGAGI. CDR3 length: 15 amino acids. The V and J ends lost 9 bases and 6 bases, in that order; junction bases with no gene match: 11. CDR3 amino acids: CASGGGTGVFNEQFF. The CDR3 DNA follows: TGTGCCAGTGGAGGAGGGACAGGGGTTTTCAATGAGCAGTTCTTC.

The rearrangement uses TRBV5-1 and TRBJ2-7, with D uncertain. The CDR3 has 15 amino acids. The V end was cut by 1 base, the J end by 1 base, with 12 bases between. Germline-derived CDR1 and CDR2 are SGHRS and YFSETQ. Here the CDR3 DNA reads TGCGCCAGCAGCTTGAGGTCAAGAGGATCCTACGAGCAGTACTTC. Its translation is CASSLRSRGSYEQYF. Based on the CDR3 plus reference TRBV5-1 and TRBJ2-7, the full variable domain is KAGVTQTPRYLIKTRGQQVTLSCSPISGHRSVSWYQQTPGQGLQFLFEYFSETQRNKGNFPGRFSGRQFSNSRSEMNVSTLELGDSALYLCASSLRSRGSYEQYFGPGTRLTVT.

The chain has TRBV5-1 and TRBJ2-7, with 7 bases aligning to TRBD1. Trimming cost V 0 bases and J 3 bases; bases outside gene matches: 6. Looked up from germline, CDR1 is SGHRS and CDR2 is YFSETQ. This CDR3 contains 15 residues. The DNA for the CDR3 is TGCGCCAGCAGCTTGGGGGGACAGTCTTTCTACGAGCAGTACTTC. It yields the protein CASSLGGQSFYEQYF. Combining the CDR3 with reference TRBV5-1 and TRBJ2-7 gives the whole variable domain KAGVTQTPRYLIKTRGQQVTLSCSPISGHRSVSWYQQTPGQGLQFLFEYFSETQRNKGNFPGRFSGRQFSNSRSEMNVSTLELGDSALYLCASSLGGQSFYEQYFGPGTRLTVT.